The 5 T cell receptor beta chains presented below share a single source sample, sequenced in a study of blood T cells in healthy people across ages. Sample-barcoded 5' priming and a J-beta primer mix drove a second PCR of about 6 to 12 cycles. MiXCR, applied by TCRdb to the 5' RACE reads, yields one record per CDR3 protein. The sample yields hundreds of thousands of distinct CDR3 sequences, around 49% seen once. The specimen was blood. The source is a woman aged 55-70 years in good health.

The V call is TRBV29-1, the J call TRBJ2-7, with D possibly called TRBD1 or TRBD2 (5 bases each). The CDR3 spans 12 residues. Between the trimmed V and J ends, which lost 5 bases and 2 bases, there was a span of 10 bases. CDR1 and CDR2 (germline): SQVTM, ANQGSEA. Here the CDR3 DNA reads TGCAGCGTTCAGGGACCGACCTACGAGCAGTACTTC. Translated: CSVQGPTYEQYF.

This rearrangement joins TRBV2 to TRBJ1-4; D may be TRBD1 (6 bases). Trimming stripped 6 bases from V and 10 bases from J, with 21 bases between. Per the germline V gene, CDR1 is SNHLY and CDR2 is FYNNEI. There are 15 residues in the CDR3. The DNA of the CDR3 is TGTGCCAGCAGCCTCCCAGGGGCCGCCGTTGGAAAACTGTTTTTT. Amino acids: CASSLPGAAVGKLFF.

In regard to this clonotype: This sequence may be a read error, since a much larger clone differs from it by one base. The chain uses TRBV9 and TRBJ2-4, with TRBD2 as a possible D gene (5 bases). Germline lookup yields CDR1 SGDLS and CDR2 YYNGEE. Trimming removed 3 bases at V and 8 bases at J, with 18 bases between. The CDR3 contains 15 residues. The CDR3 is CASSGGPGSMDIQYF. CDR3 bases: TGTGCCAGCAGCGGAGGGCCCGGCTCAATGGACATTCAGTACTTC.

V and J are TRBV7-9 and TRBJ2-4; 7 bases match TRBD2. The J call may be incorrect, as the DNA end agrees better with TRBJ2-7. This CDR3 has 16 residues. CDR1 SEHNR and CDR2 FQNEAQ come from the germline V gene (reference sequence). CDR3 residues: CASSLARGGRAYEQYF. The CDR3 DNA is TGTGCCAGCAGCTTAGCAAGGGGAGGGAGGGCCTACGAGCAGTACTTC.

The chain carries TRBV20-1 and TRBJ2-1; D unclear. The CDR3 covers 13 residues. The germline V gene has CDR1 DFQATT and CDR2 SNEGSKA (reference sequence). The V end lost 4 bases, the J end lost 0 bases, and 7 bases lay between the germline ends. The CDR3 sequence: CSAIRSSYNEQFF. The CDR3 DNA follows: TGCAGTGCTATCAGGAGCTCCTACAATGAGCAGTTCTTC.